Each of the 15 T cell receptor beta chains below was sequenced from the same sample in a study of blood T cell repertoires in COVID-19. Method: immunoSEQ multiplex PCR; TCRdb's copy keeps in-frame clones and lacks some. The sample records more than 100,000 clones, 84% being singletons. The sample consisted of peripheral blood. All receptors come from a human donor in a cohort sampled during active COVID-19.

The chain combines TRBV5-5 with TRBJ1-2, with a tentative D call TRBD1 (5 bases). The CDR3 contains 15 residues. The germline gives CDR1 SGHKS, CDR2 YYEKEE (reference sequence). The germline V and J ends were trimmed by 3 bases and 4 bases, with 16 bases remaining between them. CDR3 nucleotides: TGTGCCAGCAGCTCGGGAGGGGATGGTGTCTATGGCTACACCTTC. It yields the protein CASSSGGDGVYGYTF.

CDR3 sequence: CASSPQGATQETQYF. In nucleotides, the CDR3 is TGTGCCAGCTCACCACAGGGGGCCACCCAAGAGACCCAGTACTTC. V and J are TRBV18 and TRBJ2-5; 7 nucleotides agree with TRBD1. CDR3 length equals 15 residues. Germline-derived CDR1 and CDR2 are KGHSH and LQKENI. Trimming removed 1 base from V and 1 base from J; junction bases left unmatched: 3.

The V gene is TRBV25-1, the J gene TRBJ1-1; 9 bases match TRBD1. Germline CDR1 MGHDK, CDR2 SYGVNS. The CDR3 loop spans 17 amino acids. Trimming took 4 bases from V and 4 from J; bases not matched to a gene: 13. The CDR3: CASSANTGGAGGTEAFF. The CDR3 DNA reads as TGTGCCAGCAGTGCAAATACAGGGGGCGCAGGGGGCACTGAAGCTTTCTTT.

The chain combines TRBV10-1 with TRBJ1-6; D may be TRBD1 (6 bases). This CDR3 region has 13 residues. Trimming removed 8 bases at V and 5 bases at J, with 10 bases between. Germline CDR1 and CDR2: WNHNN and SYGVQD (reference sequence). CDR3 in amino acids: CASRDNNNSPLHF. For the CDR3, the DNA is TGCGCCAGCCGGGACAACAATAATTCACCCCTCCACTTT.

J is TRBJ2-6 and V is TRBV6-5; tentatively, D is TRBD1 (6 bases). V dropped 9 bases and J dropped 2 bases, with 11 bases sitting between them. This CDR3 is built from 14 residues. Per the germline V gene, CDR1 is MNHEY and CDR2 is SVGAGI. The chain's CDR3 is CASTGTAGANVLTF. The CDR3 nucleotides are TGTGCCAGTACAGGGACGGCTGGGGCCAACGTCCTGACTTTC.

The chain joins TRBV19 to TRBJ1-2; D is undetermined. V was trimmed by 7 bases and J by 4 bases, leaving 16 bases between them. CDR3 length equals 14 residues. Germline lookup yields CDR1 LNHDA and CDR2 SQIVND (reference sequence). The CDR3 DNA follows: TGTGCCAGTAACCCCCGGGGTCAGATCTATGGCTACACCTTC. It is translated as CASNPRGQIYGYTF.

This chain connects TRBV4-1 to TRBJ2-5; 8 bases are shared with TRBD2. From germline, CDR1 is MGHRA and CDR2 YSYEKL. The CDR3 spans 17 residues. The junction had 10 bases not matched to a gene; V was cut back by 1 base and J by 3 bases. CDR3 amino acids: CASSQAPGLVGEETQYF. The CDR3 DNA reads TGCGCCAGCAGCCAAGCACCGGGACTAGTAGGAGAAGAGACCCAGTACTTC.

This chain connects TRBV7-3 to TRBJ2-5; 12 nucleotides match TRBD2. Losses at the gene ends were 2 bases for V and 2 bases for J; bases not matched to a gene: 3. This CDR3 has 16 residues. The V gene's germline CDR1 is SGHTA and CDR2 FQGTGA. As DNA, the CDR3 is TGTGCCAGCAGCTTAGGGACTAGCGGGTTTCAAGAGACCCAGTACTTC. Translating gives CASSLGTSGFQETQYF.

CDR3: CASSSVRLAGVYTDTQYF. In nucleotides, the CDR3 is TGTGCCAGCAGTTCCGTCCGACTAGCGGGGGTTTACACAGATACGCAGTATTTT. The chain uses TRBV27 and TRBJ2-3, with 12 positions matching TRBD2. The CDR3 consists of 18 residues. Trimming at V came to 4 bases and at J to 2 bases, leaving 10 bases not matched to a gene. Germline V lookup: CDR1 MNHEY, CDR2 SMNVEV (reference sequence).

The chain has TRBV19 and TRBJ1-2; TRBD1 matches 7 bases. The CDR3 contains 15 residues. Per the germline V gene, CDR1 is LNHDA and CDR2 is SQIVND (reference sequence). Unmatched junction bases numbered 10, after V lost 5 bases and J lost 4 bases. The CDR3 DNA follows: TGTGCCAGTAGTTCCCAACCGGGACAGATCTATGGCTACACCTTC. Protein product: CASSSQPGQIYGYTF.

The rearrangement joins TRBV7-8 to TRBJ2-1; D unclear. With 5 bases removed from V and 0 bases from J, the gap between germline ends came to 11 bases. This CDR3 comprises 15 residues. In germline, CDR1 is SGHVS, CDR2 FQNEAQ. CDR3 DNA: TGTGCCAGCAGCCCCCTAGTCCTCTCCTACAATGAGCAGTTCTTC. Translation: CASSPLVLSYNEQFF.

V and J are TRBV5-6 and TRBJ1-2; perhaps TRBD1 as D (6 bases). This CDR3 spans 13 amino acids. V was cut by 3 bases and J by 4 bases, with 10 bases left in between. Germline lookup yields CDR1 SGHDT and CDR2 YYEEEE. This chain's CDR3 is CASSSGQSYGYTF. The CDR3 region has the DNA TGTGCCAGCAGCTCCGGACAGAGCTATGGCTACACCTTC.

The rearrangement uses TRBV5-1 and TRBJ2-3, with 11 positions matching TRBD1. Unmatched junction bases numbered 4, after V lost 4 bases and J lost 3 bases. CDR1 and CDR2 (germline): SGHRS, YFSETQ. The CDR3 spans 15 residues. The CDR3 reads CASSAGTGGTDTQYF. The CDR3 nucleotides are TGCGCCAGCAGCGCCGGGACAGGGGGAACAGATACGCAGTATTTT.

The J gene is TRBJ1-4, the V gene TRBV15, with D unresolved. Germline V gene sequence: CDR1 LNHNV, CDR2 YYDKDF (reference sequence). Trimming cost V 1 base and J 4 bases, with 10 bases left between them. CDR3 length: 15 residues. The CDR3 here is CATSRAIWSNEKLFF. In DNA form, the CDR3 reads TGTGCCACCAGCAGAGCCATCTGGAGTAATGAAAAACTGTTTTTT.

This clone has only one observation. V and J are TRBV5-8 and TRBJ1-2, with D possibly TRBD1 on 5 matching bases. Trimming removed 3 bases from V and 4 bases from J, with 19 bases in between. CDR3 length: 16 residues. Germline values: CDR1 SGHTS, CDR2 YDEGEE. Here the CDR3 reads CASSSDGGSPFYGYTF. As DNA, the CDR3 is TGTGCCAGCAGCTCTGACGGGGGAAGTCCCTTCTATGGCTACACCTTC.